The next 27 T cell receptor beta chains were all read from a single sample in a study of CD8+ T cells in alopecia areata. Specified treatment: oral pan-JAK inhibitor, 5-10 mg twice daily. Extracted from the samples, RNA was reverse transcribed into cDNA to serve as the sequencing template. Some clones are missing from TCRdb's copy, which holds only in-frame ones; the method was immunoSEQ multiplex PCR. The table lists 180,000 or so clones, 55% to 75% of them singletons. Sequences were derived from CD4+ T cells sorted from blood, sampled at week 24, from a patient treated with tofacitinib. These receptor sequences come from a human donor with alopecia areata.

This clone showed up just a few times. CDR3: CASSSRTGYTF. DNA for the CDR3: TGTGCCAGCAGCTCGAGGACTGGCTACACCTTC. The chain employs TRBV5-4 and TRBJ1-2, with D hard to call. Trimming shortened V by 3 bases and J by 7 bases, and 7 bases separated the two germline ends. This CDR3 spans 11 amino acids. Germline CDR1 SGHNT, CDR2 YYREEE (reference sequence).

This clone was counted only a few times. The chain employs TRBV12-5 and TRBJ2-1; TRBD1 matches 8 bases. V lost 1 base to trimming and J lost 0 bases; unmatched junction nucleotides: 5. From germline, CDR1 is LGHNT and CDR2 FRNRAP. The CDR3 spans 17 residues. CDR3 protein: CASGLGRDRHSYNEQFF. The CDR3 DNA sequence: TGTGCTAGTGGTTTGGGACGGGACAGGCACTCCTACAATGAGCAGTTCTTC.

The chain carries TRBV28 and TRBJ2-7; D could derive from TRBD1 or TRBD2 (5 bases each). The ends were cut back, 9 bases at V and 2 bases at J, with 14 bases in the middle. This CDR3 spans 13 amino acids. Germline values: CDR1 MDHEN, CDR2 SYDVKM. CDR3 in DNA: TGTGCCAGTACCCGGGACGTAGCCTACGAGCAGTACTTC. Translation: CASTRDVAYEQYF. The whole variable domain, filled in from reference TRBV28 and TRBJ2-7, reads DVKVTQSSRYLVKRTGEKVFLECVQDMDHENMFWYRQDPGLGLRLIYFSYDVKMKEKGDIPEGYSVSREKKERFSLILESASTNQTSMYLCASTRDVAYEQYFGPGTRLTVT.

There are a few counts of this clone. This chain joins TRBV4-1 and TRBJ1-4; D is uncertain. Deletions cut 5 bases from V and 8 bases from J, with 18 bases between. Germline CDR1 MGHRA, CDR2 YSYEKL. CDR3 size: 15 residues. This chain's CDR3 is CASSARRGEEEKLFF. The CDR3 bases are TGCGCCAGCAGCGCCCGACGGGGAGAAGAAGAAAAACTGTTTTTT.

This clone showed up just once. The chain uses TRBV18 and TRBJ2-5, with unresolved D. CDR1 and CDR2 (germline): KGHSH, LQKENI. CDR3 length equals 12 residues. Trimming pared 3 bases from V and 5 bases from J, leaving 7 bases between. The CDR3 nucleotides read TGTGCCAGCTCACCGATCCCGGAGACCCAGTACTTC. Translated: CASSPIPETQYF.

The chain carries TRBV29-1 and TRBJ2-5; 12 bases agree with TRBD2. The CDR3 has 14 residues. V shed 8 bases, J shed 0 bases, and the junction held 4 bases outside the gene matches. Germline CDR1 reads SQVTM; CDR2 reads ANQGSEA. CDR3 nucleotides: TGCAGCTCTAGCGGGGGGGCCTACCAAGAGACCCAGTACTTC. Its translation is CSSSGGAYQETQYF. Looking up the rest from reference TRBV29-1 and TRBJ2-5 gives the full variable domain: SAVISQKPSRDICQRGTSLTIQCQVDSQVTMMFWYRQQPGQSLTLIATANQGSEATYESGFVIDKFPISRPNLTFSTLTVSNMSPEDSSIYLCSSSGGAYQETQYFGPGTRLLVL.

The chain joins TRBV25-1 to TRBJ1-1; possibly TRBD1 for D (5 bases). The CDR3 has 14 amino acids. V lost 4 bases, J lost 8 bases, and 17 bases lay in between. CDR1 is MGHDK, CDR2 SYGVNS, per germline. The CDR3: CASSGQLEPPEAFF. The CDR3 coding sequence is TGTGCCAGCAGTGGACAGCTTGAGCCCCCAGAAGCTTTCTTT.

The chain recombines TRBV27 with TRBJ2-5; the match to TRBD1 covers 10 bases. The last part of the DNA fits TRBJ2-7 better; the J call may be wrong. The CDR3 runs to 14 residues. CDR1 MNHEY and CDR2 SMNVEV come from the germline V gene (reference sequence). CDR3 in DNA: TGTGCCAGCAGTTTAGGGACAGGGGTCTACGAGCAGTACTTC. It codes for CASSLGTGVYEQYF.

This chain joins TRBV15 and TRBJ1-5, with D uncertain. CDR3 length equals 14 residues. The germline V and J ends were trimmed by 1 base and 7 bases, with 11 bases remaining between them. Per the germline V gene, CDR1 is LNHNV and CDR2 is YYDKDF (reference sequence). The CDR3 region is CATSRAPVAQPQHF. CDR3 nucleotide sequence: TGTGCCACCAGCAGAGCACCTGTCGCACAGCCCCAGCATTTT.

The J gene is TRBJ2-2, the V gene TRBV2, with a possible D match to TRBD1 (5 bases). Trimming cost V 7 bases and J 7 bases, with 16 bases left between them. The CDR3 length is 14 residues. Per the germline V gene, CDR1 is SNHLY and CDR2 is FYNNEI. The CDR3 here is CASTSNRRGGELFF. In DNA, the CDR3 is TGTGCCAGCACCTCCAACAGGCGAGGCGGGGAGCTGTTTTTT.

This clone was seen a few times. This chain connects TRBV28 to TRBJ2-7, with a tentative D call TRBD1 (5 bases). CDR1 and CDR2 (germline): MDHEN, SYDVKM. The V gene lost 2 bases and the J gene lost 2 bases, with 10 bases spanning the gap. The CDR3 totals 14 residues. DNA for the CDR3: TGTGCCAGCAGTTTAGGCAGGGCCCCCTACGAGCAGTACTTC. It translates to CASSLGRAPYEQYF.

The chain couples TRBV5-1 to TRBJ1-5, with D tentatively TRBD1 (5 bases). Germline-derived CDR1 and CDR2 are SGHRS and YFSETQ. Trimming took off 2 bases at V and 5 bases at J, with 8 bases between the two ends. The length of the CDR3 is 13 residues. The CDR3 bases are TGCGCCAGCAGCTTAGACAGTGATCAGCCCCAGCATTTT. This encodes CASSLDSDQPQHF.

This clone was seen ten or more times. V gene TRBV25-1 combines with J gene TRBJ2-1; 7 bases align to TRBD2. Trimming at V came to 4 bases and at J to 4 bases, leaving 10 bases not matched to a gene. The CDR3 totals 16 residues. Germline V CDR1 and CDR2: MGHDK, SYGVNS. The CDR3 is CASSAPGAGTYNEQFF. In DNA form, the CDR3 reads TGTGCCAGCAGTGCCCCCGGAGCGGGAACGTACAATGAGCAGTTCTTC. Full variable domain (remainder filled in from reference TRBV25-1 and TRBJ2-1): EADIYQTPRYLVIGTGKKITLECSQTMGHDKMYWYQQDPGMELHLIHYSYGVNSTEKGDLSSESTVSRIRTEHFPLTLESARPSHTSQYLCASSAPGAGTYNEQFFGPGTRLTVL.

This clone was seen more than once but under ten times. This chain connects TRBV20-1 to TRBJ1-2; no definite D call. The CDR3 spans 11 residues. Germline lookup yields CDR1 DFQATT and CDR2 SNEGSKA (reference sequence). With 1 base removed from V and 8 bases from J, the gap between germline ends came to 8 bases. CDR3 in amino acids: CSARAASGYTF. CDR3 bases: TGCAGTGCTAGAGCCGCATCCGGCTACACCTTC.

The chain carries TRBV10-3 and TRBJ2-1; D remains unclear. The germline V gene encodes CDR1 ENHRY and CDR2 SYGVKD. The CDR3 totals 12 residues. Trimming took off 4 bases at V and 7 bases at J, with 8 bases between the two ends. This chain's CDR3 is CAISARGNEQFF. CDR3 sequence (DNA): TGTGCCATCAGTGCACGTGGGAATGAGCAGTTCTTC.

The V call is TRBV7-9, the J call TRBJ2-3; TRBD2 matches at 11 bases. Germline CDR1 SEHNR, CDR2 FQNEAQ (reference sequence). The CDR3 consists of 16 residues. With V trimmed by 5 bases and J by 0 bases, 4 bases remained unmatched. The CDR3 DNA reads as TGTGCCAGCAGCCCGGGACTAGCGGTCAGCACAGATACGCAGTATTTT. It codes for CASSPGLAVSTDTQYF.

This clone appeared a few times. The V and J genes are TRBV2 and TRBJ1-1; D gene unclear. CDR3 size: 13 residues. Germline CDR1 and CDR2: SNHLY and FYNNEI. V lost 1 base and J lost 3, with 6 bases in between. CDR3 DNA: TGTGCCAGCAGTGAAGGGAGAGACACTGAAGCTTTCTTT. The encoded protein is CASSEGRDTEAFF.

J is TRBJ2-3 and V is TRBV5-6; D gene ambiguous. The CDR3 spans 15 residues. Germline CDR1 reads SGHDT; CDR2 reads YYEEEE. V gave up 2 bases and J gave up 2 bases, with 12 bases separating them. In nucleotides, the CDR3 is TGTGCCAGCAGCTTAGGTAGAACTCTCACAGATACGCAGTATTTT. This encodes CASSLGRTLTDTQYF.

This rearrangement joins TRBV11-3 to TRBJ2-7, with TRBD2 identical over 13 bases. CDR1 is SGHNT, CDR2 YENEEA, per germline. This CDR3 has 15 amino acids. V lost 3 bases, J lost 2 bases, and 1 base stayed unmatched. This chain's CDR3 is CASSLGLAGTYEQYF. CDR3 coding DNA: TGTGCCAGCAGCTTGGGACTAGCGGGAACCTACGAGCAGTACTTC.

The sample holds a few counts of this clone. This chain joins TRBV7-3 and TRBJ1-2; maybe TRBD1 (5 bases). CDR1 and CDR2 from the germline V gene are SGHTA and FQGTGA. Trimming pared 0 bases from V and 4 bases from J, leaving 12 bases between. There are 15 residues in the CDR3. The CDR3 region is CASSLTPGTAYGYTF. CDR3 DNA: TGTGCCAGCAGCTTAACGCCCGGGACGGCCTATGGCTACACCTTC.

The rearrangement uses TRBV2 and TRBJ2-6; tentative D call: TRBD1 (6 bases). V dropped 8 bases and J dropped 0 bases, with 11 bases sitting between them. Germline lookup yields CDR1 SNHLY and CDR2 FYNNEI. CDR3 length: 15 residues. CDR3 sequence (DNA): TGTGCCAGCGCAGAGGGGGTCTCTGGGGCCAACGTCCTGACTTTC. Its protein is CASAEGVSGANVLTF.

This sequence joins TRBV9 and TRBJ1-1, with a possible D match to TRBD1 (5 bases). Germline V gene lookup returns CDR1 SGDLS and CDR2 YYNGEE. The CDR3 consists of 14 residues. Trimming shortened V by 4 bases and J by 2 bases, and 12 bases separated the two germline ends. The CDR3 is CASSFDWTNTEAFF. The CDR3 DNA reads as TGTGCCAGCAGCTTCGACTGGACAAACACTGAAGCTTTCTTT.

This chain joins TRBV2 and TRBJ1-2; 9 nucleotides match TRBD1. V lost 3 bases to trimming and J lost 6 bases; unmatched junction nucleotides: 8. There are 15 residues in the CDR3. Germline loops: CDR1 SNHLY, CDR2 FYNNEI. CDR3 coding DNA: TGTGCCAGCAGTGAGAGGACAGGGGATATCGATGGCTACACCTTC. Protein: CASSERTGDIDGYTF.

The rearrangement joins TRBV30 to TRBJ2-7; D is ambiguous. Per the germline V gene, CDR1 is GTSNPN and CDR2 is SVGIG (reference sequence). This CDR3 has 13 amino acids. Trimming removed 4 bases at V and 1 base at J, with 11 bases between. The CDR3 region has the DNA TGTGCCTGGAAATCTCAGGTTTCCTACGAGCAGTACTTC. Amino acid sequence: CAWKSQVSYEQYF.

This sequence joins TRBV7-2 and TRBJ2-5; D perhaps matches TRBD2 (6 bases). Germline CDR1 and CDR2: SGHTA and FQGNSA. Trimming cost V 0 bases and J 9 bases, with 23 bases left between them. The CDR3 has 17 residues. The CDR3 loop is CASSLAVGRRDWTAQYF. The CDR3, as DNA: TGTGCCAGCAGCTTAGCTGTGGGGCGGAGGGATTGGACGGCCCAGTACTTC. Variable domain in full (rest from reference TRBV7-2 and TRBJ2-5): GAGVSQSPSNKVTEKGKDVELRCDPISGHTALYWYRQSLGQGLEFLIYFQGNSAPDKSGLPSDRFSAERTGGSVSTLTIQRTQQEDSAVYLCASSLAVGRRDWTAQYFGPGTRLLVL.

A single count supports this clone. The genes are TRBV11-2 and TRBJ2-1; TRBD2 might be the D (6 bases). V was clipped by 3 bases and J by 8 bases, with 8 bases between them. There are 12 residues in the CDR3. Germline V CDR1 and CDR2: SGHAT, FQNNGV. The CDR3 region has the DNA TGTGCCAGCAGCTTCGGAGGGCATGAGCAGTTCTTC. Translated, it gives CASSFGGHEQFF.

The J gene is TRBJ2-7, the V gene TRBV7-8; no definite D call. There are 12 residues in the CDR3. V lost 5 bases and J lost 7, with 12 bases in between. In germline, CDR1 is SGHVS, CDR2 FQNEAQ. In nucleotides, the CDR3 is TGTGCCAGCAGCCCCCAGGTTGGGGAGCAGTACTTC. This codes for CASSPQVGEQYF.